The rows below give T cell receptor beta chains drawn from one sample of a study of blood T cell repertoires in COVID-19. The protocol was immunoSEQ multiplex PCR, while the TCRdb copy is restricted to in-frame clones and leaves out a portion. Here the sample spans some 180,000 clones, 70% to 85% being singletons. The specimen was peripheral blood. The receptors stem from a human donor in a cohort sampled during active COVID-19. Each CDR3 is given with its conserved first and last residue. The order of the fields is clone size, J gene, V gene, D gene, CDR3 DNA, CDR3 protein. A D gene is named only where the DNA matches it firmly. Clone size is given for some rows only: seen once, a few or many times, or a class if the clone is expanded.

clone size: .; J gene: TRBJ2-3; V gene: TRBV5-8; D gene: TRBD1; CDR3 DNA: TGTGCCGGAGTTGACAGGGTCACAGATACGCAGTATTTT; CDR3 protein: CAGVDRVTDTQYF
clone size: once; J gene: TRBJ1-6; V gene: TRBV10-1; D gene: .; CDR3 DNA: TGCGCCAGCAGTGAGTCGTCGGGTTCACCCCTCCACTTT; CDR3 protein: CASSESSGSPLHF
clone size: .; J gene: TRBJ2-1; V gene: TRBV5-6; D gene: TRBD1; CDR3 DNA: TGTGCCAGCAGCTTGAACGGACAGGGAGTCGTTAATGAGCAGTTCTTC; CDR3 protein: CASSLNGQGVVNEQFF
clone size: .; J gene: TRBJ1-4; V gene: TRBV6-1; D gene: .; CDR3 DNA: TGTGCCAGCAGTGAATTAGAATCCGCAACTAATGAAAAACTGTTTTTT; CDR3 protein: CASSELESATNEKLFF
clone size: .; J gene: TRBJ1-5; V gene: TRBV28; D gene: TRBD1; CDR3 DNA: TGTGCCAGCAGTACTATCCGGACAGGTAGCAATCAGCCCCAGCATTTT; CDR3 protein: CASSTIRTGSNQPQHF
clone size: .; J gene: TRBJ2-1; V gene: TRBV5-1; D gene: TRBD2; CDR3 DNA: TGCGCCAGCAGTCCAATTTTCACGGGAGGGGTACTCAATGAGCAGTTCTTC; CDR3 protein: CASSPIFTGGVLNEQFF
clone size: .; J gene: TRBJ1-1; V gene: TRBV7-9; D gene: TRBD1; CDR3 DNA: TGTGCCAGCAGGGTGGGACAGACGAACACTGAAGCTTTCTTT; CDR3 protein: CASRVGQTNTEAFF
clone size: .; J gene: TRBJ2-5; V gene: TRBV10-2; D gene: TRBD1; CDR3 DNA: TGCGCCAGCAGCGACCGGGACAGGGCCCAAGAGACCCAGTACTTC; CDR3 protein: CASSDRDRAQETQYF
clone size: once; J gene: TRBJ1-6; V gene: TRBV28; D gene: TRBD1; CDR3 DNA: TGTGCCAGCACTAACCTACAGGGGGCGTATTCACCCCTCCACTTT; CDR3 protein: CASTNLQGAYSPLHF
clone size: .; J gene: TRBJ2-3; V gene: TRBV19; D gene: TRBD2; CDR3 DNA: TGTGCCAGTAGTATGCGGGAGACAGATACGCAGTATTTT; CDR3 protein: CASSMRETDTQYF
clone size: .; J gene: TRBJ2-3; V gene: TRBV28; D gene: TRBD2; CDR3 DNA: TGTGCCAGCAGACCGGCGGGGGGCGTAGATACGCAGTATTTT; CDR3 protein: CASRPAGGVDTQYF
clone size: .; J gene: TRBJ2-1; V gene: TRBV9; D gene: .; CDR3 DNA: TGTGCCAGCAGCGTAGGCGGCGGTACCTACAATGAGCAGTTCTTC; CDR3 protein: CASSVGGGTYNEQFF
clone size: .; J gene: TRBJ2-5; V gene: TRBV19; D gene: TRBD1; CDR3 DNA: TGTGCCAGCGGGACAGGGAGCCAAGAGACCCAGTACTTC; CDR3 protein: CASGTGSQETQYF
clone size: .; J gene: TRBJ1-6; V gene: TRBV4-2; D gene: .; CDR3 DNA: TGTGCCAGCAGCCTTAACCGCGGGTTGAGTTCACCCCTCCACTTT; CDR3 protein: CASSLNRGLSSPLHF
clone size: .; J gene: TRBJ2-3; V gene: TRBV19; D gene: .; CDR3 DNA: TGTGCCAGTAGTACCAGAGATACGCAGTATTTT; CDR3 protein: CASSTRDTQYF
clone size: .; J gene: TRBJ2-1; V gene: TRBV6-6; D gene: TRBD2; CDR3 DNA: TGTGCCAGCAGTCCGGGCGGGAGCAAGTACAATGAGCAGTTCTTC; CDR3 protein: CASSPGGSKYNEQFF
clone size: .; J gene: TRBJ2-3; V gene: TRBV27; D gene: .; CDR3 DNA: TGTGCCAGCAGTTTACTGGACAGTCGCACAGATACGCAGTATTTT; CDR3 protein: CASSLLDSRTDTQYF
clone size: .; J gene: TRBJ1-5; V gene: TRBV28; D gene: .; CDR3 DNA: TGTGCCAGCAGTGTGGACAGCGAAACTAATAATCAGCCCCAGCATTTT; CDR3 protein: CASSVDSETNNQPQHF
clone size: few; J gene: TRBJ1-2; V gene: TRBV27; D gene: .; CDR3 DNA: TGTGCCAGCCGGGAAGCGGGGCATGGCTACACCTTC; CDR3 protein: CASREAGHGYTF
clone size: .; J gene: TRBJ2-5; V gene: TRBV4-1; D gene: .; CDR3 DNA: TGCGCCAGCAGCCAAGATCGAGGGCCCCAAGAGACCCAGTACTTC; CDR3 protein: CASSQDRGPQETQYF
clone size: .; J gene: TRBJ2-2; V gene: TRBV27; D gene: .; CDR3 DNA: TGTGCCAGCAGTTTTAACAGGGTCACCGGGGAGCTGTTTTTT; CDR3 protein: CASSFNRVTGELFF
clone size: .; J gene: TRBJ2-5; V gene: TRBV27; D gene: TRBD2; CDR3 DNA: TGTGCCAGCAGTGTGGCTAGCGGGGGCCAAGAGACCCAGTACTTC; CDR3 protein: CASSVASGGQETQYF
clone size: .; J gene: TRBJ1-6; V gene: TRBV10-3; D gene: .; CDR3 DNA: TGTGCCATCAGGGGGGGTGAACAGGATAATTCACCCCTCCACTTT; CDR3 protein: CAIRGGEQDNSPLHF
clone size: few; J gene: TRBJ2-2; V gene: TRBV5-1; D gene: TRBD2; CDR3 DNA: TGCGCCAGCAGCTTAGAGGGACTAGCGGGCGGGGAGCTGTTTTTT; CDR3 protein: CASSLEGLAGGELFF
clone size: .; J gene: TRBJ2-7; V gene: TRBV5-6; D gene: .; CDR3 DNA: TGTGCCAGCAGCGTAGGGACAACGCCACTCTACGAGCAGTACTTC; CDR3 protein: CASSVGTTPLYEQYF
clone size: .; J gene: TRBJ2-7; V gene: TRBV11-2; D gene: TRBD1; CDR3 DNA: TGTGCCAGCAGCTTATTAGGCGGGACAGGGACGTACGAGCAGTACTTC; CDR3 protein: CASSLLGGTGTYEQYF
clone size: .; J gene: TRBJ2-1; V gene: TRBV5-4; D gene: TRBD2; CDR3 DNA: TGTGCCAGCAGCCCGGGACTAGGGACGAACTATGAGCAGTTCTTC; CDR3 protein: CASSPGLGTNYEQFF